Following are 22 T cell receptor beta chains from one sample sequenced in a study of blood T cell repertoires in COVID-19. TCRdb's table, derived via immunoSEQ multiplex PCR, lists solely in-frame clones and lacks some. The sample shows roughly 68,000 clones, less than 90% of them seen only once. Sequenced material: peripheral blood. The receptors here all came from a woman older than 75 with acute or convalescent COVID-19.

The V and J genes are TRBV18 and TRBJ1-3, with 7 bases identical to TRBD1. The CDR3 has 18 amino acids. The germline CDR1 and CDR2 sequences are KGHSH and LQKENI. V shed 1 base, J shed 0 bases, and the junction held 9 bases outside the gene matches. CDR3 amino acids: CASSPQSSRGSSGNTIYF. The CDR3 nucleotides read TGTGCCAGCTCACCACAAAGCAGCAGGGGGTCCTCTGGAAACACCATATATTTT.

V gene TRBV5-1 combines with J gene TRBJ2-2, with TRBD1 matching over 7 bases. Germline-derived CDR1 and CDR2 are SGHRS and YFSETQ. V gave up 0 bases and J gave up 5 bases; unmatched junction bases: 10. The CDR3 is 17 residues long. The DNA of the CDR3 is TGCGCCAGCAGCTTGGTCGGTGACAGGGCTCGGACCGGGGAGCTGTTTTTT. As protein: CASSLVGDRARTGELFF.

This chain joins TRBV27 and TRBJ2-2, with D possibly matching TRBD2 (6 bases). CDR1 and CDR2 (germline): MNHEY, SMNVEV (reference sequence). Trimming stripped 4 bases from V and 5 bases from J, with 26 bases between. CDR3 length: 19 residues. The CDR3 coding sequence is TGTGCCAGCAGTTGGAGGGGACTGCGAAATCGCGGAGGGACCGGGGAGCTGTTTTTT. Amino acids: CASSWRGLRNRGGTGELFF.

CDR3 sequence (DNA): TGCGCCAGCAGTGACCGGGACAGGGGTTACAATGAGCAGTTCTTC. Translated: CASSDRDRGYNEQFF. The chain recombines TRBV10-1 with TRBJ2-1; 10 nucleotides line up with TRBD1. V shed 3 bases, J shed 4 bases, and the junction held 3 bases outside the gene matches. Germline values: CDR1 WNHNN, CDR2 SYGVQD (reference sequence). The CDR3 has 15 amino acids.

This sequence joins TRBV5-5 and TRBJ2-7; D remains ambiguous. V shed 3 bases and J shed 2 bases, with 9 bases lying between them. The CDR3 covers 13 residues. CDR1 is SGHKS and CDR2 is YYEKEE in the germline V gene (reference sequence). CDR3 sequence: CASSYDWAYEQYF. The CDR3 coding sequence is TGTGCCAGCAGCTACGACTGGGCCTACGAGCAGTACTTC.

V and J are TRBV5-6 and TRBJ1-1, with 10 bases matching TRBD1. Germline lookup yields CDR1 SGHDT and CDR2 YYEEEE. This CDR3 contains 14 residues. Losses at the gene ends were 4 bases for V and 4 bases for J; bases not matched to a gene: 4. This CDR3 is CASSRQGAGTEAFF. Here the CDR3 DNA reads TGTGCCAGCAGCAGACAGGGGGCCGGCACTGAAGCTTTCTTT.

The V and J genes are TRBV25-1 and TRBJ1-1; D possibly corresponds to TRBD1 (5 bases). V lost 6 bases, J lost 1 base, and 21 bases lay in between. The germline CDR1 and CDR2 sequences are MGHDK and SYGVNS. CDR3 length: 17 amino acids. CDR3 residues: CASRPTRTRGQNTEAFF. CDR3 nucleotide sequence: TGTGCCAGCAGACCTACCAGGACTAGGGGCCAGAACACTGAAGCTTTCTTT.

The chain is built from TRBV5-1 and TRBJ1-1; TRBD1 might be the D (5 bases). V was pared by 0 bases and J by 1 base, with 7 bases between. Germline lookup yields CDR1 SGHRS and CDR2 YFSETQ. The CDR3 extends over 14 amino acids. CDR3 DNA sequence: TGCGCCAGCAGCTTGGGACAGACGAACACTGAAGCTTTCTTT. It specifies CASSLGQTNTEAFF.

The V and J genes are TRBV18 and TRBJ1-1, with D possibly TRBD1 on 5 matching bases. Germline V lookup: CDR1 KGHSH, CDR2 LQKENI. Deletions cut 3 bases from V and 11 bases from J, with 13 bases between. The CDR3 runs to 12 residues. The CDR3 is CASSPTEGLAFF. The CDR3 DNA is TGTGCCAGCTCACCGACGGAGGGGCTGGCTTTCTTT.

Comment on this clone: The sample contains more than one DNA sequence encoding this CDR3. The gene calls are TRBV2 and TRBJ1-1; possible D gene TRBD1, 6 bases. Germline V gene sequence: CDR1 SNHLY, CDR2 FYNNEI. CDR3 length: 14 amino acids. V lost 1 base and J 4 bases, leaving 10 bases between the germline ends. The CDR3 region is CASSEGQGFTEAFF. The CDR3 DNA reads TGTGCCAGCAGTGAAGGTCAGGGGTTCACTGAAGCTTTCTTT.

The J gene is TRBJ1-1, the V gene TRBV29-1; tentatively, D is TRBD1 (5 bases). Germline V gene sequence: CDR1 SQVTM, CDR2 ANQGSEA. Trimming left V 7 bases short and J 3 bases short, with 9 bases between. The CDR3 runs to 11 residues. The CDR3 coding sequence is TGCAGCGCTTTGGGGCACACTGAAGCTTTCTTT. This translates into CSALGHTEAFF. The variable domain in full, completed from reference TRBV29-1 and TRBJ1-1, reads SAVISQKPSRDICQRGTSLTIQCQVDSQVTMMFWYRQQPGQSLTLIATANQGSEATYESGFVIDKFPISRPNLTFSTLTVSNMSPEDSSIYLCSALGHTEAFFGQGTRLTVV.

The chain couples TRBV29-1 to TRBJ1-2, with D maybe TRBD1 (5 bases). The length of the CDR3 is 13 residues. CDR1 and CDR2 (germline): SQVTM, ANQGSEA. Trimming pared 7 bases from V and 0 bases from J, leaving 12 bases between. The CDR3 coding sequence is TGCAGCGCCGAGGACACAGCTAACTATGGCTACACCTTC. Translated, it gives CSAEDTANYGYTF. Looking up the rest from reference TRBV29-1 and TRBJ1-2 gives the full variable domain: SAVISQKPSRDICQRGTSLTIQCQVDSQVTMMFWYRQQPGQSLTLIATANQGSEATYESGFVIDKFPISRPNLTFSTLTVSNMSPEDSSIYLCSAEDTANYGYTFGSGTRLTVV.

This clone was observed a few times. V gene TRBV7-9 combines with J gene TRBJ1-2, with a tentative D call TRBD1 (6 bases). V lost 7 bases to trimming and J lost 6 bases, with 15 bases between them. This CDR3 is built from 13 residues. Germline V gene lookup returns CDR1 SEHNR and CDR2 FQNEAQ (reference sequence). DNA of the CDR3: TGTGCCAGCAACACCGGGGGGCTGGATGGCTACACCTTC. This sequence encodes CASNTGGLDGYTF.

The CDR3 sequence is CASSSQAGPRVDEQFF. The CDR3 nucleotides read TGTGCCAGCAGCTCGCAAGCGGGACCCCGCGTCGATGAGCAGTTCTTC. V and J are TRBV3-1 (or the pseudogene TRBV3-2) and TRBJ2-1; 7 nucleotides align to TRBD2. V dropped 5 bases and J dropped 8; count of bases not matched to a gene: 15. Germline V gene sequence: CDR1 LGHDT, CDR2 YNNKEL (reference sequence). This CDR3 is 16 amino acids long.

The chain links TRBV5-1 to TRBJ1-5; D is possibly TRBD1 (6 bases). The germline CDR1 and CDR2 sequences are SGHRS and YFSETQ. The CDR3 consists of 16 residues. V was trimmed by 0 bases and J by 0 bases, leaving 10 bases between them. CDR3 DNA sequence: TGCGCCAGCAGCTTGGATGGACAGCATAGCAATCAGCCCCAGCATTTT. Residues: CASSLDGQHSNQPQHF.

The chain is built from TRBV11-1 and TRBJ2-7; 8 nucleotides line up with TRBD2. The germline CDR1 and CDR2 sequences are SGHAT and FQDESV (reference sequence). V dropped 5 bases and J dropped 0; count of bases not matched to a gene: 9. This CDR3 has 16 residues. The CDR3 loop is CASSPLAGLSSYEQYF. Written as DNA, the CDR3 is TGTGCCAGCAGCCCTCTAGCGGGCCTCAGCTCCTACGAGCAGTACTTC.

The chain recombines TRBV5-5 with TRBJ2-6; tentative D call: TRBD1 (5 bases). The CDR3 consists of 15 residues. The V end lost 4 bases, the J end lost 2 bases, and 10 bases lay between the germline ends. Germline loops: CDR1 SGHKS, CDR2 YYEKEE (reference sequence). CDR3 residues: CASSLLQAGANVLTF. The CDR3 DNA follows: TGTGCCAGCAGCCTATTACAGGCTGGGGCCAACGTCCTGACTTTC.

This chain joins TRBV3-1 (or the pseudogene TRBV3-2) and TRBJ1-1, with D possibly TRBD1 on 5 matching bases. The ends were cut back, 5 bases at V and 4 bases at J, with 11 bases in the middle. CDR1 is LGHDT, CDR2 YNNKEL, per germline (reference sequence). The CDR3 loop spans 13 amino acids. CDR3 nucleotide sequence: TGTGCCAGCAGCGGGGGGGTTGGCACTGAAGCTTTCTTT. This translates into CASSGGVGTEAFF.

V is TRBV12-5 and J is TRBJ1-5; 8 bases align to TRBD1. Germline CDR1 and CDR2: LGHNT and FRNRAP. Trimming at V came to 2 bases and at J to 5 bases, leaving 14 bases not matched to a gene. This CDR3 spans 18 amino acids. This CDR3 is CASGLIVSGQGAYQPQHF. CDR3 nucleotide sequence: TGTGCTAGTGGTTTGATTGTGTCCGGGCAGGGGGCTTATCAGCCCCAGCATTTT.

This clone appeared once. CDR3 residues: CASSRGTSLEQYF. In nucleotides, the CDR3 is TGTGCCAGCAGCCGCGGGACTTCATTAGAGCAGTACTTC. This rearrangement joins TRBV6-5 to TRBJ2-7; a possible D gene is TRBD2 (6 bases). Germline lookup yields CDR1 MNHEY and CDR2 SVGAGI. V lost 6 bases and J lost 7, with 16 bases in between. The CDR3 contains 13 residues.

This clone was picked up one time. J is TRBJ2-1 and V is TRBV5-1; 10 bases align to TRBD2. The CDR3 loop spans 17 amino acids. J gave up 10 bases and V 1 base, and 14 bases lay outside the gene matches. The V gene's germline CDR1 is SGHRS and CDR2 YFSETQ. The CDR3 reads CASSLNPGASGSEEQFF. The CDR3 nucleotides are TGCGCCAGCAGCTTGAATCCCGGGGCTAGCGGGAGTGAGGAGCAGTTCTTC.

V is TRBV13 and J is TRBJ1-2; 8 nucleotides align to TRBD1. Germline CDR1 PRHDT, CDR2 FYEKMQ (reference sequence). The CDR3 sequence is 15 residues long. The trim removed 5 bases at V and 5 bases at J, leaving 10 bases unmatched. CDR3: CASSLGQGALYGYTF. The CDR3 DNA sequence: TGTGCCAGCAGCCTTGGGCAGGGGGCTTTGTATGGCTACACCTTC.